The 2 T cell receptor beta chains below come from one sample, sequenced in a study of sequential checkpoint blockade in melanoma. Treatment indicated: randomized to nivolumab then ipilimumab (arm A) or the reverse (arm B). The table came from immunoSEQ multiplex PCR; TCRdb's copy has only in-frame clones and leaves some out. The profile shows some 40,000 clones, about four fifths of them singletons. The sample consisted of CD8+ T cells sorted from blood (inferred from file names), taken from a patient given nivolumab and ipilimumab in sequence. All receptors come from a human donor with melanoma.

The rearrangement joins TRBV7-9 to TRBJ1-1; D unresolved. Deletions cut 1 base from V and 5 bases from J, with 14 bases between. From germline, CDR1 is SEHNR and CDR2 FQNEAQ (reference sequence). There are 15 residues in the CDR3. The CDR3 spells CASSLGLGFRTEAFF. The CDR3 region has the DNA TGTGCCAGCAGCTTAGGCCTCGGGTTTCGGACTGAAGCTTTCTTT. The whole variable domain, remainder taken from reference TRBV7-9 and TRBJ1-1, is DTGVSQNPRHKITKRGQNVTFRCDPISEHNRLYWYRQTLGQGPEFLTYFQNEAQLEKSRLLSDRFSAERPKGSFSTLEIQRTEQGDSAMYLCASSLGLGFRTEAFFGQGTRLTVV.

The chain combines TRBV19 with TRBJ2-7; 11 bases align to TRBD1. V shed 8 bases, J shed 3 bases, and the junction held 0 bases outside the gene matches. The CDR3 has 12 residues. CDR1 and CDR2 from the germline V gene are LNHDA and SQIVND (reference sequence). The CDR3 protein is CASGTGGYEQYF. The CDR3 nucleotides are TGTGCCAGTGGGACAGGGGGCTACGAGCAGTACTTC.